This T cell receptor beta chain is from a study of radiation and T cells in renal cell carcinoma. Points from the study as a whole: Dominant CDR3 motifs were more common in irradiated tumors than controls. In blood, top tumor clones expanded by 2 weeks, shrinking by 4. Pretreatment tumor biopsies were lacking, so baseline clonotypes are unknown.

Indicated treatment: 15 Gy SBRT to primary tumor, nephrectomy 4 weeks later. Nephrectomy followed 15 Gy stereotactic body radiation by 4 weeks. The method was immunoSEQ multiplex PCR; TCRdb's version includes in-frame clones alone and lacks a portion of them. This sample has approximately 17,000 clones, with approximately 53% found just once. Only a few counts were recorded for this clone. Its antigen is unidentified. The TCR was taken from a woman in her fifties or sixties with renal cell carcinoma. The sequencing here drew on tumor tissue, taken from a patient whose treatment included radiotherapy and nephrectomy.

The CDR3 is CASSFSNQPQHF. The CDR3 coding sequence is TGTGCCAGCAGCTTTAGCAATCAGCCCCAGCATTTT. This rearrangement joins TRBV7-9 to TRBJ1-5; D gene uncertain. The V end lost 3 bases, the J end lost 0 bases, and 0 bases lay between the germline ends. Germline assignment: CDR1 SEHNR and CDR2 FQNEAQ (reference sequence). This CDR3 has 12 amino acids.